Listed below are T cell receptor beta chains from one sample, sequenced in a study of OX40 agonist ivuxolimab in advanced cancers. Profiling relied on immunoSEQ multiplex PCR, and the TCRdb table lists in-frame clones only, not all of them. Here the sample spans 70,000 to 80,000 clones, around 80% being singletons. The sequenced sample was CD4+ or CD8+ T cells sorted from blood, obtained in a trial of the OX40 agonist ivuxolimab. The receptors were sampled from an adult with an advanced solid tumor such as melanoma, head and neck, liver or kidney cancer. Each CDR3 is given with its conserved first and last residue. A D gene is named only where the DNA matches it firmly. Not all rows give a size; the values are once, few, many and, for expanded clones, a class.

>few|TRBD1|TRBV11-2|TRBJ2-7
TGTGCCAGCAGCTTAGGACAGGGGAAGCCCTACGAGCAGTACTTC
CASSLGQGKPYEQYF
>few|TRBD2|TRBV7-2|TRBJ2-3
TGTGCCAGCAGCTTAGCGCCACATGGGACTAGCGGGAGGGCCCAGGATACGCAGTATTTT
CASSLAPHGTSGRAQDTQYF
>-|TRBD1|TRBV7-9|TRBJ1-4
TGTGCCAGCAGCTGGGACAGTAATGAAAAACTGTTTTTT
CASSWDSNEKLFF
>-|-|TRBV15|TRBJ1-4
TGTGCCACCAGCACAGTTGGGGGTGGTGAAAAACTGTTTTTT
CATSTVGGGEKLFF
>once|-|TRBV7-2|TRBJ1-1
TGTGCCAGCAGCTCCGGGATGATCACTGAAGCTTTCTTT
CASSSGMITEAFF
>-|-|TRBV19|TRBJ1-5
TGTGCCAGCAACTCGGACAGTTATCAGCCCCAGCATTTT
CASNSDSYQPQHF
>-|TRBD1|TRBV5-1|TRBJ2-5
TGCGCCAGCAGCTTGGGGCAGGGGGCAAAGACCCAGTACTTC
CASSLGQGAKTQYF
>-|TRBD1|TRBV6-1|TRBJ2-7
TGTGCCAGCAGTGAGGACAGGGCTTCCTACGAGCAGTACTTC
CASSEDRASYEQYF
>-|-|TRBV5-5|TRBJ2-7
TGTGCCAGCAGCTTGGCGGGACCTTACGAGCAGTACTTC
CASSLAGPYEQYF
>-|TRBD2|TRBV6-5|TRBJ2-1
TGTGCCAGCGGGACTAGCGGGTTGGGGTACAATGAGCAGTTCTTC
CASGTSGLGYNEQFF
>few|TRBD2|TRBV11-1|TRBJ2-3
TGTGCCAGCAGCCGAAGCGGGGGGCTCACAGATACGCAGTATTTT
CASSRSGGLTDTQYF
>-|-|TRBV6-6|TRBJ1-1
TGTGCCAGCAAGGCAGCCACTGAAGCTTTCTTT
CASKAATEAFF
>once|-|TRBV18|TRBJ1-1
TGTGCCAGCTCAGGGGAAAAGACAGCCCACCACTCCTTT
CASSGEKTAHHSF
>-|-|TRBV7-6|TRBJ2-2
TGTGCCAGCAGCTCAAATCCTCCAGGGTCTTTGTCTGCTGGGGAGCTGTTTTTT
CASSSNPPGSLSAGELFF
>-|-|TRBV6-5|TRBJ1-6
TGTGCCAGCAGTGAAGCGGCCCTCCACTTT
CASSEAALHF
>few|-|TRBV29-1|TRBJ2-1
TGCAGCCTAGGGGGGGAGGGTGAGCAGTTCTTC
CSLGGEGEQFF
>few|TRBD1|TRBV4-1|TRBJ1-4
TGCGCCAGCAGCCAGCTCTACAGGGGGGAGAAAGAAAAACTGTTTTTT
CASSQLYRGEKEKLFF
>-|-|TRBV6-1|TRBJ1-5
TGTGCCAGCAGTGAATTGCTGACCCATAGCAATCAGCCCCAGCATTTT
CASSELLTHSNQPQHF
>few|TRBD1|TRBV18|TRBJ1-2
TGTGCCAGCTCACCACCGAGTCAGGGGGCAACTTCGCATGGCTACACCTTC
CASSPPSQGATSHGYTF
>-|TRBD1|TRBV5-1|TRBJ2-3
TGCGCCAGCAGCAGCGGGACAGGGGGCGGGTCAGATACGCAGTATTTT
CASSSGTGGGSDTQYF
>-|TRBD1|TRBV6-4|TRBJ2-2
TGTGCCAGCAGTGATGGGACAGGGGGCGGGGAGCTGTTTTTT
CASSDGTGGGELFF
>few|-|TRBV5-1|TRBJ2-1
TGCGCCAGCAGCTTGGACGGCCCGACGCAGGGTGAGCAGTTCTTC
CASSLDGPTQGEQFF
>-|TRBD1|TRBV5-6|TRBJ1-2
TGTGCCAGCAGCTCGGGACAGTACTATGGCTACACCTTC
CASSSGQYYGYTF
>-|TRBD1|TRBV4-1|TRBJ1-2
TGCGCCAGCAGCCAAGCGACAGGGGGATATGGCTACACCTTC
CASSQATGGYGYTF
>-|TRBD1|TRBV2|TRBJ2-7
TGTGCCAGCAGTGAACTGGGACAGGGTATTTACGAGCAGTACTTC
CASSELGQGIYEQYF
>-|TRBD2|TRBV9|TRBJ2-1
TGTGCCAGCAGCCCCGGACTAGCGGGGAATCTTGGGGAGCAGTTCTTC
CASSPGLAGNLGEQFF
>-|-|TRBV7-3|TRBJ2-3
TGTGCCAGCAGCTCAACTAGCACAGATACGCAGTATTTT
CASSSTSTDTQYF
>-|-|TRBV7-9|TRBJ1-1
TGTGCCAGCAGCTTAGAGGCGGACACTGAAGCTTTCTTT
CASSLEADTEAFF
>-|TRBD1|TRBV12-5|TRBJ2-1
TGTGCTAGTAAAGGGACAGGGGGATCTAGTTACAATGAGCAGTTCTTC
CASKGTGGSSYNEQFF
>-|TRBD1|TRBV6-4|TRBJ2-2
TGTGCCAGCAGCGACAGGGGCGACACCGGGGAGCTGTTTTTT
CASSDRGDTGELFF
>-|TRBD1|TRBV5-1|TRBJ1-1
TGCGCCAGCAGCTTAACAGGGGAAAGCACTGAAGCTTTCTTT
CASSLTGESTEAFF
>once|-|TRBV30|TRBJ2-6
TGTGCCTGGAGCGCTGGGTTCTCTGGGGCCAACGTCCTGACTTTC
CAWSAGFSGANVLTF
>-|-|TRBV5-1|TRBJ1-1
TGCGCCAGCAGCTTGGAGTCACAGAACACTGAAGCTTTCTTT
CASSLESQNTEAFF
>-|-|TRBV5-1|TRBJ2-5
TGCGCCAGCAGCCCCACTAGGGGGACGGAGACCCAGTACTTC
CASSPTRGTETQYF
>-|-|TRBV18|TRBJ1-6
TGTGCCAGCTCACCGCTCAGTGGCGACTATAATTCACCCCTCCACTTT
CASSPLSGDYNSPLHF
>-|-|TRBV7-3|TRBJ2-2
TGTGCCAGCCACAACGGGGTAAACACCGGGGAGCTGTTTTTT
CASHNGVNTGELFF
>-|TRBD1|TRBV11-2|TRBJ1-2
TGTGCCAGCAGCATAGGGTGGGACAGGGTTGGCTACACCTTC
CASSIGWDRVGYTF
>-|-|TRBV11-2|TRBJ2-7
TGTGCCAGCAGCTTAGCTGTTTTGGCAGGCTACGAGCAGTACTTC
CASSLAVLAGYEQYF
>-|TRBD1|TRBV7-9|TRBJ1-2
TGTGCCAGCAGCTTAGCGGGACAGGGGAGAGGAAACTATGGCTACACCTTC
CASSLAGQGRGNYGYTF
>-|-|TRBV5-1|TRBJ1-4
TGCGCCAGCAGTTCTTCCCTCTACCCGGCAACTAATGAAAAACTGTTTTTT
CASSSSLYPATNEKLFF
>-|-|TRBV5-4|TRBJ1-2
TGTGCCAGCAGCTTCAAGGGGCGAGCTAACTATGGCTACACCTTC
CASSFKGRANYGYTF
>-|-|TRBV2|TRBJ1-4
TGTGCCACCGAAAGCGAGAGAATAAATGAAAAACTGTTTTTT
CATESERINEKLFF
>-|TRBD1|TRBV6-1|TRBJ1-4
TGTGCCAGCAGCGGGACAGCAACCAATGAAAAACTGTTTTTT
CASSGTATNEKLFF
>-|TRBD2|TRBV11-2|TRBJ2-3
TGTGCCAGCAGCGTAAGATCGCACCGGGGGGGGCCCACAGATACGCAGTATTTT
CASSVRSHRGGPTDTQYF
>once|-|TRBV7-6|TRBJ1-3
TGTGCCAGCACCCCCCTCTTAGGGGGCTCTGGAAACACCATATATTTT
CASTPLLGGSGNTIYF
>-|-|TRBV7-9|TRBJ2-1
TGTGCCAGCAGCTTAGGCGGGGAGCAGTTCTTC
CASSLGGEQFF
>-|TRBD2|TRBV10-1|TRBJ2-3
TGCGCCAGCAGTGCCGGGGGGGCAGATACGCAGTATTTT
CASSAGGADTQYF
>-|-|TRBV7-9|TRBJ1-1
TGTGCCAGCAGCCTAAGTCAGGGGAACACTGAAGCTTTCTTT
CASSLSQGNTEAFF
>-|-|TRBV7-9|TRBJ2-7
TGTGCCAGCAGCCCAAAAATTACAGGGAACTACGAGCAGTACTTC
CASSPKITGNYEQYF
>-|-|TRBV29-1|TRBJ2-1
TGCAGCGGGATAGAGTACAATGAGCAGTTCTTC
CSGIEYNEQFF
>-|TRBD1|TRBV2|TRBJ1-4
TGTGCCAGCGGGCAGGGGGTTGAAAAACTGTTTTTT
CASGQGVEKLFF
>-|TRBD2|TRBV9|TRBJ2-1
TGTGCCAGCAGCGTAGCTGGACTAGCGGGAGTGGTGCAGTTCTTC
CASSVAGLAGVVQFF
>-|TRBD2|TRBV18|TRBJ2-1
TGTGCCAGCTCGGCTAGCGGCCCTGCCTACAATGAGCAGTTCTTC
CASSASGPAYNEQFF
>-|TRBD1|TRBV9|TRBJ1-2
TGTGCCAGCAGCTCCAGAGAGGACAGGGTTAGTGGCTTTAATGGCTACACCTTC
CASSSREDRVSGFNGYTF
>-|-|TRBV29-1|TRBJ2-3
TGCAGCGTGGGGGGAGGAAACACAGATACGCAGTATTTT
CSVGGGNTDTQYF
>few|TRBD1|TRBV10-3|TRBJ1-5
TGTGCCATCAGTGAGTCTCGGGCAGGGGGTCAGCCCCAGCATTTT
CAISESRAGGQPQHF
>-|TRBD1|TRBV5-1|TRBJ2-5
TGCGCCAGCAGCTTGGGCCAGGGGGCACAAGAGACCCAGTACTTC
CASSLGQGAQETQYF
>-|-|TRBV7-9|TRBJ2-1
TGTGCCAGCAGCTTATACTTGGCCGGAGGGAATGAGCAGTTCTTC
CASSLYLAGGNEQFF
>-|TRBD2|TRBV5-6|TRBJ2-3
TGTGCCAGCAGCTTCGTGCTAGCGGGAGTAGGGGAAGATACGCAGTATTTT
CASSFVLAGVGEDTQYF